The 28 T cell receptor beta chains in this list originate from one sample, sequenced in a study of blood T cell repertoires in COVID-19. TCRdb keeps only in-frame clones here, not all; method: immunoSEQ multiplex PCR. The sample consists of fewer than 150,000 clones, about 84% of them appearing once. Sequencing was done on a sample of peripheral blood. Receptors originate from a man aged 50-59 years with acute or convalescent COVID-19.

This clone was found a few times. V gene TRBV19 combines with J gene TRBJ1-1, with 9 bases fitting TRBD1. J was trimmed by 4 bases and V by 3 bases; bases with no gene match: 6. The CDR3 runs 15 residues. Germline CDR1 is LNHDA and CDR2 is SQIVND (reference sequence). The CDR3 sequence: CASSIKTGGVTEAFF. CDR3 in DNA: TGTGCCAGTAGTATCAAAACAGGGGGCGTCACTGAAGCTTTCTTT.

The chain joins TRBV3-1 (or the pseudogene TRBV3-2) to TRBJ1-2, with 8 positions matching TRBD1. V was clipped by 5 bases and J by 8 bases; unmatched bases: 7. Germline lookup yields CDR1 LGHDT and CDR2 YNNKEL (reference sequence). The CDR3 extends over 13 amino acids. CDR3 DNA sequence: TGTGCCAGCAGCTACAGGGGGGCGGGAGGCTACACCTTC. This codes for CASSYRGAGGYTF.

The genes are TRBV12-2 and TRBJ1-5; TRBD1 is the table's D call and was not checked against the DNA. TRBV12-2 has pseudogene status. The CDR3 length is 16 residues. CDR3 sequence reads: CASRLGIDRSNQPQHF. The CDR3 coding sequence is TGTGCAAGTCGCTTGGGAATAGACAGGAGCAATCAGCCCCAGCATTTT.

This clone appeared a few times. V gene TRBV11-2 combines with J gene TRBJ1-1, with D perhaps matching TRBD1 (6 bases). The CDR3 runs to 16 residues. Germline CDR1 is SGHAT and CDR2 is FQNNGV. V was pared by 4 bases and J by 6 bases, with 21 bases between. The CDR3 DNA sequence: TGTGCCAGCAGCTCGGGGCGTGGACAGCTTTCTCCTGAAGCTTTCTTT. Translation gives CASSSGRGQLSPEAFF.

CDR3 region: CATFYTEAFF. DNA of the CDR3: TGTGCCACCTTTTATACTGAAGCTTTCTTT. The chain uses TRBV6-5 and TRBJ1-1; D is ambiguous. This CDR3 is built from 10 residues. V dropped 10 bases and J dropped 5 bases, with 8 bases sitting between them. The V gene's germline CDR1 is MNHEY and CDR2 SVGAGI.

This sequence joins TRBV29-1 and TRBJ1-1; 9 bases map to TRBD1. V shed 7 bases, J shed 1 base, and the junction held 4 bases outside the gene matches. Germline CDR1 reads SQVTM; CDR2 reads ANQGSEA. The CDR3 is made up of 13 amino acids. DNA for the CDR3: TGCAGCGCCCGGGACAGGGCGAACACTGAAGCTTTCTTT. It encodes CSARDRANTEAFF. The variable domain in full, with the rest retrieved from reference TRBV29-1 and TRBJ1-1, is SAVISQKPSRDICQRGTSLTIQCQVDSQVTMMFWYRQQPGQSLTLIATANQGSEATYESGFVIDKFPISRPNLTFSTLTVSNMSPEDSSIYLCSARDRANTEAFFGQGTRLTVV.

CDR3 sequence (DNA): TGCGCCAGCAGCCTGGACAGTCGGACTGAAGCTTTCTTT. The encoded protein is CASSLDSRTEAFF. The chain has TRBV5-1 and TRBJ1-1, with a tentative D call TRBD1 (6 bases). The V end lost 4 bases, the J end lost 5 bases, and 12 bases lay between the germline ends. The CDR3 extends over 13 amino acids. Germline values: CDR1 SGHRS, CDR2 YFSETQ.

This clone showed up just a few times. This CDR3 is CASSFDRALNTEAFF. DNA for the CDR3: TGCGCCAGCAGCTTTGACAGAGCATTAAACACTGAAGCTTTCTTT. The chain uses TRBV5-1 and TRBJ1-1; weak D call: TRBD1 (5 bases). Trimming pared 2 bases from V and 2 bases from J, leaving 13 bases between. Germline V gene lookup returns CDR1 SGHRS and CDR2 YFSETQ. The CDR3 consists of 15 residues.

This chain joins TRBV12-3 or TRBV12-4 and TRBJ1-2; D might be TRBD1 (6 bases). V was shortened by 2 bases and J by 8 bases, with 9 bases between the two germline ends. The CDR3 spans 12 residues. As DNA, the CDR3 is TGTGCCAGCAGTTTAACAGGGATGGGCTACACCTTC. Protein: CASSLTGMGYTF.

This clone was counted between two and nine times. The chain combines TRBV2 with TRBJ1-3; D not resolved. The V and J ends lost 3 bases and 3 bases respectively, with 15 bases between them. The V gene's germline CDR1 is SNHLY and CDR2 FYNNEI. The CDR3 extends over 16 amino acids. CDR3 in DNA: TGTGCCAGCAGTGACCCGACATCCCCGAGTGGAAACACCATATATTTT. Its translation: CASSDPTSPSGNTIYF.

This chain links TRBV28 with TRBJ2-1; 9 bases are shared with TRBD1. Germline V gives CDR1 MDHEN, CDR2 SYDVKM. V lost 6 bases, J lost 8 bases, and 5 bases stayed unmatched. This CDR3 spans 13 amino acids. CDR3 sequence: CASSGTGRDEQFF. Written as DNA, the CDR3 is TGTGCCAGCAGCGGGACAGGGAGGGATGAGCAGTTCTTC. The full variable domain, completed using reference TRBV28 and TRBJ2-1, is DVKVTQSSRYLVKRTGEKVFLECVQDMDHENMFWYRQDPGLGLRLIYFSYDVKMKEKGDIPEGYSVSREKKERFSLILESASTNQTSMYLCASSGTGRDEQFFGPGTRLTVL.

The chain has TRBV19 and TRBJ1-1; D might be TRBD1 (6 bases). CDR1 LNHDA and CDR2 SQIVND come from the germline V gene (reference sequence). Trimming shortened V by 5 bases and J by 1 base, and 14 bases separated the two germline ends. CDR3 size: 15 residues. The CDR3 sequence: CASSPTRTANTEAFF. CDR3 nucleotide sequence: TGTGCCAGTAGTCCAACCCGGACAGCGAACACTGAAGCTTTCTTT.

The V gene is TRBV10-3, the J gene TRBJ1-5; D not certain. This CDR3 region has 12 residues. Per germline, CDR1 ENHRY and CDR2 SYGVKD. Trimming left V 4 bases short and J 5 bases short, with 6 bases between. CDR3 sequence (DNA): TGTGCCATCAGTGGGGGAGATCAGCCCCAGCATTTT. Translated: CAISGGDQPQHF.

In its sample, this clone was seen a few times. V and J are TRBV6-5 and TRBJ2-1, with TRBD1 identical over 8 bases. CDR3 length: 12 residues. The germline V gene has CDR1 MNHEY and CDR2 SVGAGI. V lost 6 bases, J lost 9 bases, and 4 bases stayed unmatched. The CDR3 nucleotides read TGTGCCAGCAGCTCAGACAGGGGTGAGCAGTTCTTC. Protein product: CASSSDRGEQFF.

This rearrangement joins TRBV6-1 to TRBJ1-2, with D unclear. Germline assignment: CDR1 MNHNS and CDR2 SASEGT. This CDR3 spans 13 amino acids. Trimming took off 1 base at V and 6 bases at J, with 9 bases between the two ends. The CDR3 region has the DNA TGTGCCAGCAGTGAAGGGCAGAGGCATGGCTACACCTTC. Amino acids: CASSEGQRHGYTF.

This clone was picked up a small number of times. V gene TRBV29-1 combines with J gene TRBJ2-3; tentative D call: TRBD2 (6 bases). Germline V gives CDR1 SQVTM, CDR2 ANQGSEA. V dropped 3 bases and J dropped 2 bases, with 6 bases sitting between them. The CDR3 is 12 residues long. CDR3 protein: CSVERDTDTQYF. CDR3 bases: TGCAGCGTTGAGCGGGACACAGATACGCAGTATTTT.

CDR3 region: CASSLGFGSEAFF. CDR3 coding DNA: TGTGCCAGCAGCTTGGGGTTTGGCTCTGAAGCTTTCTTT. V and J are TRBV5-4 and TRBJ1-1; D not resolved. CDR3 size: 13 residues. With 0 bases removed from V and 6 bases from J, the gap between germline ends came to 9 bases. From germline, CDR1 is SGHNT and CDR2 YYREEE (reference sequence).

The chain recombines TRBV5-4 with TRBJ1-5; a possible D gene is TRBD1 (5 bases). This CDR3 spans 14 amino acids. The V end was cut by 0 bases, the J end by 4 bases, with 8 bases between. Germline V gene data show CDR1 as SGHNT and CDR2 as YYREEE (reference sequence). The CDR3 nucleotides read TGTGCCAGCAGCTTGGAAGGGGTGAATCAGCCCCAGCATTTT. This sequence encodes CASSLEGVNQPQHF.

This clone was seen once. The chain joins TRBV5-6 to TRBJ1-6; possible D gene TRBD1, 5 bases. The CDR3 consists of 15 residues. Germline values: CDR1 SGHDT, CDR2 YYEEEE. The V gene lost 0 bases and the J gene lost 6 bases, with 10 bases spanning the gap. CDR3 sequence: CASSLGTLTNSPLHF. CDR3 nucleotide sequence: TGTGCCAGCAGCTTGGGGACACTCACTAATTCACCCCTCCACTTT.

CDR3 region: CASSSGGSSGNTIYF. The DNA of the CDR3 is TGTGCCAGCAGCTCGGGGGGGAGCTCTGGAAACACCATATATTTT. The chain employs TRBV5-5 and TRBJ1-3, with a tentative D call TRBD1 (5 bases). The germline V gene has CDR1 SGHKS and CDR2 YYEKEE (reference sequence). The germline V and J ends were trimmed by 3 bases and 0 bases, with 10 bases remaining between them. This CDR3 has 15 residues. Filled out from reference TRBV5-5 and TRBJ1-3, the complete variable domain reads DAGVTQSPTHLIKTRGQQVTLRCSPISGHKSVSWYQQVLGQGPQFIFQYYEKEERGRGNFPDRFSARQFPNYSSELNVNALLLGDSALYLCASSSGGSSGNTIYFGEGSWLTVV.

V usage is TRBV4-1 and J usage is TRBJ1-3; maybe TRBD1 (5 bases). Germline loops: CDR1 MGHRA, CDR2 YSYEKL. V lost 0 bases to trimming and J lost 4 bases, with 13 bases between them. CDR3 length: 16 amino acids. The CDR3 DNA reads TGCGCCAGCAGCCAAGAAGCCGGAACAGGCGGAAACACCATATATTTT. This encodes CASSQEAGTGGNTIYF.

This clone was counted a single time. The V gene is TRBV7-9, the J gene TRBJ2-1; tentative D call: TRBD2 (6 bases). V lost 5 bases to trimming and J lost 5 bases, with 16 bases between them. The CDR3 length is 15 residues. Germline V lookup: CDR1 SEHNR, CDR2 FQNEAQ (reference sequence). The CDR3 DNA is TGTGCCAGCAGCCCTGGGGGAGGTAGGGACAATGAGCAGTTCTTC. Encoded protein: CASSPGGGRDNEQFF. Full variable domain (remainder filled in from reference TRBV7-9 and TRBJ2-1): DTGVSQNPRHKITKRGQNVTFRCDPISEHNRLYWYRQTLGQGPEFLTYFQNEAQLEKSRLLSDRFSAERPKGSFSTLEIQRTEQGDSAMYLCASSPGGGRDNEQFFGPGTRLTVL.

The chain carries TRBV14 and TRBJ1-1; D unclear. The V end was cut by 4 bases, the J end by 0 bases, with 6 bases between. CDR1 is SGHDN, CDR2 FVKESK, per germline. The CDR3 consists of 13 residues. CDR3 sequence reads: CASSRGLNTEAFF. The DNA of the CDR3 is TGTGCCAGCAGCCGCGGATTGAACACTGAAGCTTTCTTT.

V and J are TRBV28 and TRBJ1-4; D call uncertain. V shed 10 bases and J shed 8 bases, with 14 bases lying between them. Germline V gene lookup returns CDR1 MDHEN and CDR2 SYDVKM. This CDR3 is 12 amino acids long. CDR3 sequence: CATHAAEEKLFF. CDR3 nucleotides: TGTGCCACCCACGCGGCTGAGGAAAAACTGTTTTTT.

This clone was recorded only once. The rearrangement uses TRBV5-4 and TRBJ2-7; the match to TRBD2 covers 13 bases. V gave up 3 bases and J gave up 1 base; unmatched junction bases: 7. The germline CDR1 and CDR2 sequences are SGHNT and YYREEE (reference sequence). This CDR3 comprises 17 residues. The CDR3 sequence is CASSWWTSGGSSYEQYF. For the CDR3, the DNA is TGTGCCAGCAGCTGGTGGACTAGCGGGGGCTCTTCCTACGAGCAGTACTTC.

Notes on this clone: The same CDR3 can be traced to other DNA sequences in this sample. CDR3 sequence reads: CASSLSGNYGYTF. The CDR3 DNA reads TGTGCCAGCAGTTTAAGCGGGAACTATGGCTACACCTTC. The V gene is TRBV12-3 or TRBV12-4, the J gene TRBJ1-2; D ambiguous. Trimming pared 2 bases from V and 2 bases from J, leaving 6 bases between. This CDR3 contains 13 residues.

The rearrangement links TRBV5-4 to TRBJ2-3; 11 bases fit TRBD2. V lost 4 bases, J lost 2 bases, and 6 bases stayed unmatched. The CDR3 runs 16 residues. Germline V gene lookup returns CDR1 SGHNT and CDR2 YYREEE (reference sequence). CDR3 amino acids: CASSRPTSGDTDTQYF. CDR3 nucleotide sequence: TGTGCCAGCAGCAGACCGACTAGCGGGGACACAGATACGCAGTATTTT. The variable domain in full, completed from reference TRBV5-4 and TRBJ2-3, reads ETGVTQSPTHLIKTRGQQVTLRCSSQSGHNTVSWYQQALGQGPQFIFQYYREEENGRGNFPPRFSGLQFPNYSSELNVNALELDDSALYLCASSRPTSGDTDTQYFGPGTRLTVL.

The rearrangement links TRBV5-1 to TRBJ1-1; no clear D. Looked up from germline, CDR1 is SGHRS and CDR2 is YFSETQ. The V and J ends lost 3 bases and 4 bases respectively, with 10 bases between them. The CDR3 has 13 residues. In DNA form, the CDR3 reads TGCGCCAGCAGCTGGAACGCAGGCACTGAAGCTTTCTTT. It codes for CASSWNAGTEAFF.